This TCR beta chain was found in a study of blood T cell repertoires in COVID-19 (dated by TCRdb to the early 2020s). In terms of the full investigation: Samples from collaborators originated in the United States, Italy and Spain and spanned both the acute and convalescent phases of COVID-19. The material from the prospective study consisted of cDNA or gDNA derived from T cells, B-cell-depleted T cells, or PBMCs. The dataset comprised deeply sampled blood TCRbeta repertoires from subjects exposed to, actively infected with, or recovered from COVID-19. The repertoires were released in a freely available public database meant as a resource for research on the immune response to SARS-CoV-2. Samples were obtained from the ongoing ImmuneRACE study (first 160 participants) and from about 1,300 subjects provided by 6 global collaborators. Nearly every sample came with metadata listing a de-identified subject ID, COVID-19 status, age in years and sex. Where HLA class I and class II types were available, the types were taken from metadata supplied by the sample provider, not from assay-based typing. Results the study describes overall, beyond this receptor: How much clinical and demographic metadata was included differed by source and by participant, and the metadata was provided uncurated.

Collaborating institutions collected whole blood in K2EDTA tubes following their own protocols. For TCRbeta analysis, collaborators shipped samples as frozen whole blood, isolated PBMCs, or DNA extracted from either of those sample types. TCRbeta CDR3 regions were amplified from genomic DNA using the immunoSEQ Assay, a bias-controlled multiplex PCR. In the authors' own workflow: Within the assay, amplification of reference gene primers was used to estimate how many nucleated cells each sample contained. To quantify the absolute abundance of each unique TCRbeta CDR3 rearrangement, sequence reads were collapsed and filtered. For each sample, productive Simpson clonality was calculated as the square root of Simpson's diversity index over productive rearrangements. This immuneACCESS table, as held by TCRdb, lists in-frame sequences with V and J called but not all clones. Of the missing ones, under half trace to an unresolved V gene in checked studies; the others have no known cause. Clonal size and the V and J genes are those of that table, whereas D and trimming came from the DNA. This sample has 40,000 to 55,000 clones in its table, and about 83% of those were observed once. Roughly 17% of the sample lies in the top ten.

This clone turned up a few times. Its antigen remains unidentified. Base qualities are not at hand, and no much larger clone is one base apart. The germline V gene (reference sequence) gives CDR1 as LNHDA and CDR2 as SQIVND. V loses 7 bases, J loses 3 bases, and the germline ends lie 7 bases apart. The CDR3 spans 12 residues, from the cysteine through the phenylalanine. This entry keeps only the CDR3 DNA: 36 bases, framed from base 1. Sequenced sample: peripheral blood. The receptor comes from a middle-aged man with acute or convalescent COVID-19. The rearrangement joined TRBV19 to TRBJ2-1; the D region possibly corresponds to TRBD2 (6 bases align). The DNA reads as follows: TGTGCCAGTACCGGGAGCTACAATGAGCAGTTCTTC. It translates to CASTGSYNEQFF.